What follows are 25 T cell receptor beta chains derived from one specimen sequenced in a study of early T cells in non-severe SARS-CoV-2 infection. TCRdb fed the 5' RACE reads into MiXCR, producing one record per CDR3 protein. This table holds approximately 37,000 distinct CDR3 sequences, roughly 5.4% found once. The sample was whole blood, taken at baseline. The receptor source for this set is an adult who was a healthcare worker with PCR-confirmed SARS-CoV-2 infection or an uninfected control (not recorded which).

This clonotype was detected ten times or more. The CDR3 DNA reads TGTGCCAGCAGCCGCGGACTAGCGGGAGGCGAGCAGTACGTC. Protein sequence: CASSRGLAGGEQYV. This rearrangement joins TRBV11-2 to TRBJ2-7, with 14 bases identical to TRBD2. V was pared by 5 bases and J by 6 bases, with 3 bases of the junction left unmatched. The CDR3 extends over 14 amino acids. CDR1 and CDR2 from the germline V gene are SGHAT and FQNNGV.

This clonotype was counted only a few times. CDR3 in DNA: TGTGCCAGCAGGTCAGACGGGGCGAACACCGGGGAGCTGTTTTTT. The encoded protein is CASRSDGANTGELFF. The V call is TRBV12-3 or TRBV12-4, the J call TRBJ2-2, with a weak D call TRBD2 (5 bases). Trimming took off 6 bases at V and 0 bases at J, with 11 bases between the two ends. This CDR3 has 15 amino acids.

The V gene is TRBV2, the J gene TRBJ2-6; 7 bases fit TRBD1. V lost 10 bases and J lost 4; bases outside the gene matches: 7. Germline V CDR1 and CDR2: SNHLY, FYNNEI. The CDR3 loop spans 14 amino acids. CDR3 loop: CATKTGPGANVLTF. CDR3 in DNA: TGTGCCACCAAGACAGGGCCCGGGGCCAACGTCCTGACTTTC.

This clonotype appeared many times. V is TRBV13 and J is TRBJ2-1; 7 bases map to TRBD2. The CDR3 spans 16 residues. After removal of 5 bases from V and 0 bases from J, the junction contained 7 bases not matched to a gene. Germline V gene lookup returns CDR1 PRHDT and CDR2 FYEKMQ (reference sequence). CDR3 in DNA: TGTGCCAGCAGCGCGCCGGGCGGGAGCTCCTACAATGAGCAGTTCTTC. As protein: CASSAPGGSSYNEQFF. Full variable domain (rest looked up from reference TRBV13 and TRBJ2-1): AAGVIQSPRHLIKEKRETATLKCYPIPRHDTVYWYQQGPGQDPQFLISFYEKMQSDKGSIPDRFSAQQFSDYHSELNMSSLELGDSALYFCASSAPGGSSYNEQFFGPGTRLTVL.

This clonotype was observed at least ten times. This chain links TRBV11-2 with TRBJ2-1; no reliable D call. Germline values: CDR1 SGHAT, CDR2 FQNNGV. The CDR3 spans 11 residues. Trimming took off 5 bases at V and 8 bases at J, with 7 bases between the two ends. CDR3 amino acids: CASSPSYEQFF. The CDR3 bases are TGTGCCAGCAGCCCCTCCTATGAGCAGTTCTTC.

In this sample, this clonotype turned up a few times. The chain couples TRBV20-1 to TRBJ2-3; 7 nucleotides agree with TRBD2. Germline trimming cut 5 bases from V and 4 bases from J; bases unmatched to any gene: 12. Germline V gives CDR1 DFQATT, CDR2 SNEGSKA (reference sequence). The CDR3 sequence is 15 residues long. DNA of the CDR3: TGCAGTGCTTCCACATCGACTAGCTTTTCAGATACGCAGTATTTT. It codes for CSASTSTSFSDTQYF.

The V gene is TRBV14, the J gene TRBJ1-4; 8 bases are a match to TRBD1. CDR3 size: 16 residues. The germline gives CDR1 SGHDN, CDR2 FVKESK. V was pared by 3 bases and J by 3 bases, with 6 bases of the junction left unmatched. CDR3 DNA sequence: TGTGCCAGCAGCCACCTACAGGGGGGCCCTAATGAAAAACTGTTTTTT. Encoded protein: CASSHLQGGPNEKLFF. The full variable domain, completed using reference TRBV14 and TRBJ1-4, is EAGVTQFPSHSVIEKGQTVTLRCDPISGHDNLYWYRRVMGKEIKFLLHFVKESKQDESGMPNNRFLAERTGGTYSTLKVQPAELEDSGVYFCASSHLQGGPNEKLFFGSGTQLSVL.

Ten or more counts support this clonotype. The rearrangement uses TRBV2 and TRBJ2-1, with D possibly TRBD2 on 6 matching bases. V was trimmed by 3 bases and J by 8 bases, leaving 17 bases between them. The CDR3 has 15 residues. CDR1 is SNHLY and CDR2 is FYNNEI in the germline V gene. CDR3 region: CASSEIQASVDEQFF. CDR3 DNA: TGTGCCAGCAGTGAGATTCAGGCTAGCGTTGATGAGCAGTTCTTC.

This clonotype was counted at least ten times. The rearrangement links TRBV20-1 to TRBJ2-1; D may be TRBD1 or TRBD2 (5 bases each). Trimming stripped 0 bases from V and 0 bases from J, with 15 bases between. The CDR3 totals 17 residues. CDR1 DFQATT and CDR2 SNEGSKA come from the germline V gene (reference sequence). The CDR3 protein is CSARDASGTSSYNEQFF. The CDR3 bases are TGCAGTGCTAGAGACGCATCCGGGACGTCCTCCTACAATGAGCAGTTCTTC.

This clonotype was seen ten or more times. This chain connects TRBV20-1 to TRBJ2-1; TRBD2 aligns across 8 bases. Per the germline V gene, CDR1 is DFQATT and CDR2 is SNEGSKA (reference sequence). Trimming at V came to 5 bases and at J to 4 bases, leaving 13 bases not matched to a gene. The CDR3 contains 16 residues. The CDR3 nucleotides are TGCAGTGCTCCGCGGACTAACGGGAGGGCGTACAATGAGCAGTTCTTC. It is translated as CSAPRTNGRAYNEQFF.

There are many counts of this clonotype. This rearrangement joins TRBV6-5 to TRBJ2-7; possible D gene TRBD2, 5 bases. V lost 5 bases to trimming and J lost 2 bases, with 13 bases between them. Germline CDR1 and CDR2: MNHEY and SVGAGI. This CDR3 has 14 amino acids. The CDR3 reads CASSLRTSPYEQYV. Here the CDR3 DNA reads TGTGCCAGCAGTCTAAGGACTTCACCCTACGAGCAGTACGTC.

This clonotype was counted at least ten times. The V gene is TRBV10-3, the J gene TRBJ1-2; D gene uncertain. The V end lost 6 bases, the J end lost 8 bases, and 10 bases lay between the germline ends. CDR1 ENHRY and CDR2 SYGVKD come from the germline V gene. The CDR3 contains 11 residues. The chain's CDR3 is CAIRGAEGYTF. In DNA, the CDR3 is TGTGCCATCAGGGGCGCGGAAGGCTACACCTTC.

In this sample, this clonotype turned up many times. The J gene is TRBJ2-3, the V gene TRBV4-1; D may be TRBD2 (6 bases). Per the germline V gene, CDR1 is MGHRA and CDR2 is YSYEKL. V was pared by 1 base and J by 6 bases, with 14 bases between. The CDR3 runs to 15 residues. The CDR3 DNA follows: TGCGCCAGCAGCCAAGTAGGCCTAGCGCGGGATACGCAGTATTTT. It translates to CASSQVGLARDTQYF.

This clonotype has ten or more counts. The chain employs TRBV19 and TRBJ1-2, with D possibly being TRBD1 (5 bases). The germline V gene encodes CDR1 LNHDA and CDR2 SQIVND (reference sequence). The CDR3 contains 12 residues. The V gene lost 4 bases and the J gene lost 10 bases, with 13 bases spanning the gap. The CDR3 coding sequence is TGTGCCAGTAGTAGTCGGCAGGGAGACTACACCTTC. Amino acid sequence: CASSSRQGDYTF.

The J gene is TRBJ1-2, the V gene TRBV29-1; 7 positions match TRBD1. Germline V gives CDR1 SQVTM, CDR2 ANQGSEA. Losses at the gene ends were 7 bases for V and 7 bases for J; bases not matched to a gene: 9. The CDR3 is made up of 12 amino acids. CDR3 nucleotides: TGCAGCGAATACCGACAGGGCGGTGGCTACACCTTC. Its translation: CSEYRQGGGYTF.

This clonotype occurred many times. V is TRBV12-3 or TRBV12-4 and J is TRBJ2-2, with D perhaps matching TRBD2 (6 bases). The V end was cut by 6 bases, the J end by 7 bases, with 12 bases between. This CDR3 has 13 amino acids. This CDR3 reads CASRSRAGGELFF. Written as DNA, the CDR3 is TGTGCCAGCAGGTCCAGAGCGGGCGGGGAGCTGTTTTTT.

Details on this clonotype: A much bigger clone sits one base away, suggesting this may be a read error. V is TRBV4-3 and J is TRBJ2-1, with D unresolved. This CDR3 contains 12 residues. CDR1 and CDR2 (germline): LGHNA, YSLEER. DNA for the CDR3: TGCACCAGCAGCCGAGAAGGGCTGGAGCAGTTCTTC. Its translation: CTSSREGLEQFF.

The rearrangement uses TRBV20-1 and TRBJ1-4; D gene unclear. The germline V gene has CDR1 DFQATT and CDR2 SNEGSKA (reference sequence). V gave up 5 bases and J gave up 8 bases, with 15 bases separating them. The length of the CDR3 is 13 residues. The chain's CDR3 is CSAGHGVIEKLFF. The CDR3 nucleotides are TGCAGTGCTGGTCATGGAGTTATCGAAAAACTGTTTTTT.

This clonotype was picked up many times. The chain combines TRBV20-1 with TRBJ2-1; 7 positions agree with TRBD2. The junction had 7 bases not matched to a gene; V was cut back by 2 bases and J by 0 bases. CDR3 length: 16 amino acids. The germline V gene has CDR1 DFQATT and CDR2 SNEGSKA (reference sequence). In DNA, the CDR3 is TGCAGTGCTAGAACGGGAGGCTCAAGCTCCTACAATGAGCAGTTCTTC. Protein: CSARTGGSSSYNEQFF.

DNA of the CDR3: TGTGCCACAGGGGGATGGGGAACCGGGGAGCTGTTTTTT. It encodes CATGGWGTGELFF. The chain employs TRBV24-1 and TRBJ2-2; perhaps TRBD1 as D (6 bases). The CDR3 covers 13 residues. In germline, CDR1 is KGHDR, CDR2 SFDVKD. With 10 bases removed from V and 5 bases from J, the gap between germline ends came to 13 bases.

This clonotype was detected many times. V and J are TRBV5-6 and TRBJ1-2; perhaps TRBD1 as D (6 bases). The V and J ends lost 3 bases and 4 bases respectively, with 16 bases between them. The CDR3 contains 15 residues. Looked up from germline, CDR1 is SGHDT and CDR2 is YYEEEE. The CDR3 reads CASSSRGGLGYGYTF. The CDR3 bases are TGTGCCAGCAGCTCGCGTGGGGGGCTGGGCTATGGCTACACCTTC.

This clonotype was seen ten or more times. This chain connects TRBV6-5 to TRBJ2-7; D not certain. CDR1 is MNHEY and CDR2 is SVGAGI in the germline V gene. The ends were cut back, 6 bases at V and 5 bases at J, with 17 bases in the middle. The CDR3 is 14 residues long. CDR3 loop: CASRPSRQYHEQYV. The CDR3 DNA follows: TGTGCCAGCAGACCAAGCAGACAATACCACGAGCAGTACGTC.

This clonotype was seen ten or more times. This sequence joins TRBV12-3 or TRBV12-4 and TRBJ2-4; no firm D call. The CDR3 is 12 residues long. V was cut by 2 bases and J by 7 bases, with 6 bases left in between. CDR3 nucleotide sequence: TGTGCCAGCAGTTTACTTGGGAACATTCAGTACTTC. Amino acids: CASSLLGNIQYF.

This clonotype was seen a handful of times. The genes are TRBV6-6 and TRBJ2-5, with TRBD1 matching over 10 bases. CDR1 is MNHNY, CDR2 SVGAGI, per germline (reference sequence). The CDR3 length is 13 residues. J was trimmed by 3 bases and V by 6 bases; bases with no gene match: 1. CDR3 amino acids: CASRDRGKETQYF. CDR3 DNA sequence: TGTGCCAGCAGGGACAGGGGGAAAGAGACCCAGTACTTC.

The sample holds a few counts of this clonotype. This sequence joins TRBV14 and TRBJ1-2, with a possible D match to TRBD1 (5 bases). The CDR3 runs to 16 residues. The germline V gene has CDR1 SGHDN and CDR2 FVKESK. Between the trimmed V and J ends, which lost 4 bases and 8 bases, there was a span of 23 bases. This CDR3 reads CASSLRGTFGQVGYTF. DNA of the CDR3: TGTGCCAGCAGCCTCCGAGGGACCTTCGGGCAGGTCGGCTACACCTTC.